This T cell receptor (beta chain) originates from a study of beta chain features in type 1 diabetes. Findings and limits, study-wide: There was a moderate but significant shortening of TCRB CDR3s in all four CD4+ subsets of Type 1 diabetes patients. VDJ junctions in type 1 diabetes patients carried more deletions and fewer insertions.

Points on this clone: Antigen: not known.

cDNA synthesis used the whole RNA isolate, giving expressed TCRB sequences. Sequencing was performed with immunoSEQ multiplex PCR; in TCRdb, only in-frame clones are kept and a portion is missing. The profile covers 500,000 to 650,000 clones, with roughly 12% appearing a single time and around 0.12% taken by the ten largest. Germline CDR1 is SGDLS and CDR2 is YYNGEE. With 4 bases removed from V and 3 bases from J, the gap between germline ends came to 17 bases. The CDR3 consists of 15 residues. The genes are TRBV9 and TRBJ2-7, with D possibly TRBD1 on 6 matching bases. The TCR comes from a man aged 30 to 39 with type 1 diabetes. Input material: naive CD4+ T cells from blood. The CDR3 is CASSPNERQVYEQYF. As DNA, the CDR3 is TGTGCCAGCAGCCCCAACGAACGACAGGTCTACGAGCAGTACTTC. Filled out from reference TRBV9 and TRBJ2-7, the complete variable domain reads DSGVTQTPKHLITATGQRVTLRCSPRSGDLSVYWYQQSLDQGLQFLIQYYNGEERAKGNILERFSAQQFPDLHSELNLSSLELGDSALYFCASSPNERQVYEQYFGPGTRLTVT.